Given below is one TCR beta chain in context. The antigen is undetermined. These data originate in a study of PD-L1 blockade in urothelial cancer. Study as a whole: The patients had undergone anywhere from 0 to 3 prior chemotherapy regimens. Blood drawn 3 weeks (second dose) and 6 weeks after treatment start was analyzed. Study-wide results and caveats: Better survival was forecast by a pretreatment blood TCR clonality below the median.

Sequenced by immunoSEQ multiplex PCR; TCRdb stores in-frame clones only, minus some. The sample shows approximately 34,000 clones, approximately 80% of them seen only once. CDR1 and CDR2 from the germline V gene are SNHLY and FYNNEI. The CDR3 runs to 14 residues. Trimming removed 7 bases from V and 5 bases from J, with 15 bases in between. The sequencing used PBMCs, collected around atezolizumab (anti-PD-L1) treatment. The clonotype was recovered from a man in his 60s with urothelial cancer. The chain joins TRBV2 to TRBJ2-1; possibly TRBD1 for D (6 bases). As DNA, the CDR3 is TGTGCCAGCAATGGGGGCCCGGGGAACAATGAGCAGTTCTTC. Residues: CASNGGPGNNEQFF. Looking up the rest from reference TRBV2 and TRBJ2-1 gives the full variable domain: EPEVTQTPSHQVTQMGQEVILRCVPISNHLYFYWYRQILGQKVEFLVSFYNNEISEKSEIFDDQFSVERPDGSNFTLKIRSTKLEDSAMYFCASNGGPGNNEQFFGPGTRLTVL.